This TCR beta chain was sequenced for a study of T cells in Graves' hyperthyroidism and ophthalmopathy (dated by TCRdb to the late 2010s). Looking at the study overall: Peripheral blood was collected at initial diagnosis, before any treatment. To identify distinguishing TCR V-J signatures, a discovery cohort of some 99 patients was used, comprising 40 to 45 with Graves' ophthalmopathy and 57 with stable Graves' hyperthyroidism. An independent validation cohort of under 20 hyperthyroidism patients and about 16 patients who later progressed to ophthalmopathy tested prospective prediction of ophthalmopathy. For training and testing, the 100 or so patients in the discovery cohort were randomly divided in a 7:3 ratio. In roughly six Graves' hyperthyroidism patients, the study also compared T-cell repertoires from thyroid tissue with T-cell repertoires from blood. After blood sampling, hyperthyroidism patients were treated with methimazole at a starting dose of 30 mg daily, and ophthalmopathy patients were treated with high-dose intravenous methylprednisolone. The paper describes TCR Vbeta CDR3 sequencing of roughly 130 peripheral blood samples, made up of approximately 40 ophthalmopathy patients, 70 to 80 hyperthyroidism patients and roughly 17 progressor patients. Study-wide findings and limitations: In cross-validation, a model built on a 13 V-J signature told ophthalmopathy apart from stable hyperthyroidism with 87.88% sensitivity and approximately 84% specificity, and in testing the same model reached 80%/75%. In validation, the model predicted progression to ophthalmopathy a median of roughly 6.1 months before onset, with about 71% sensitivity and about 75% specificity. Sample size was not statistically predetermined, and investigators were not blinded to group allocation. Blood samples also contained most of the expanded thyroid clonotypes (frequency above 0.001), which suggests that blood repertoires may reflect thyroid immune responses.

Worth noting for this clonotype: This clone's antigen is unknown. Base qualities are not recorded, but no much larger clone differs from it by a single base.

The germline V gene sets CDR1 to MGHRA and CDR2 to YSYEKL. CDR3 length: 16 amino acids, cysteine to phenylalanine. The entry retains the CDR3 DNA only, 48 bases that are in frame from base 1. The germline V and J ends show losses of 1 base and 0 bases respectively, and no gene match explains 1 base of the junction. Graves' hyperthyroidism was defined as stable when no progression to ophthalmopathy occurred over 18 months of follow-up. Hyperthyroidism patients were newly diagnosed, with disease duration under 2 months, and aged 18 to 65 years. Exclusion was applied to patients with uncontrolled infections, other autoimmune diseases, pregnancy or lactation. Clinical symptoms, serum thyroxine and TRAb, thyroid ultrasound, and orbital computed tomography formed the basis for the diagnoses. PBMCs were separated from around 9.1 ml of fresh peripheral blood using Ficoll-Paque density gradient centrifugation. Total RNA was extracted with Trizol reagent, and quality was checked on an Agilent 2100 Bioanalyzer.

Amplification of TCR beta CDR3 regions was carried out from RNA transcripts. The TCR CDR3 was subjected to a first round of RT-PCR using the HTBI primer set and the Qiagen OneStep RT-PCR kit. Libraries were constructed in a second round of multiplex PCR, after which size selection and purification were performed. Sequencing of the libraries was done on an Illumina HiSeq2000 using paired-end 100 bp reads. The study's processing was this. SOAPnuke was used to process the raw data, removing reads that contained adapters or uncalled bases, had a mean Phred below 15, or lacked an exact match to the constant primer or identifier. High-quality paired reads were merged with COPE v1.2.5, and unique nucleotide sequences were defined as clonotypes. MiTCR v1.1 was used to align clonotypes to the IMGT TRBV, TRBD and TRBJ reference segments. The analysis included only V-J combinations with a frequency above 0.0001, which together covered about 99% of the repertoires. A TCS score was defined as the ratio between F50 (clonal expansion) and ExV (chaos), using BLOSUM62-based TCRdist between CDR3 peptides within each V-J. Welch's t-statistics and random forest reduced 514 V-J features to 13, which were used in a naive Bayes classifier (R e1071). TCRdb applied fastp at Q25 and MiXCR to the public reads, then kept only in-frame beta chains. Here each entry gathers all rows of one CDR3 protein and keeps the most common genes and DNA. These V and J calls originate from TCRdb's pipeline instead of the authors' own analysis. Present in this sample are approximately 740,000 distinct CDR3 sequences, about 14% of which were seen just once. The ten biggest clones cover around 9.6% of the sample.

The source is a woman under 30 with Graves' hyperthyroidism. What was sequenced was blood. The chain is encoded by TRBV4-1 joined to TRBJ1-5, with TRBD1 matching 9 junction bases. In nucleotide form, the sequence is TGCGCCAGCAGCCAAGTGGACAGGGGTAGCAATCAGCCCCAGCATTTT. Its translation reads: CASSQVDRGSNQPQHF.